This T cell receptor (beta chain) was found in a study of patients and donors after allogeneic stem cell transplantation (dated by TCRdb to the early 2020s). This clonotype was detected only a few times. Its antigen specificity is not known. Base quality data are lacking; no much larger clone is found one base away. The library was obtained by RT-PCR. The reads were generated on a NextSeq 550. TCRdb trimmed the raw reads at Q25, called clones with MiXCR and kept productive beta chains. Rows are combined by CDR3 protein, so each entry shows the most common genes and DNA. The sample contains 190,000 or so distinct CDR3 sequences, approximately 41% of them found a single time. The ten largest clones add up to about 30% of the sample. Including cysteine and phenylalanine, the CDR3 has 15 amino acids. The CDR3 DNA has 45 bases and is translated from base 1. Relative to germline, V is 0 bases shorter and J is 0 bases shorter, with 9 bases between their ends. CDR1 is given as LGHNA and CDR2 as YSLEER, both from the germline V gene.

The sample comprised blood, either unsorted or a sorted T cell fraction (not recorded which). The TCR originated in a human donor who was either an allogeneic HSCT recipient or a stem cell or donor lymphocyte infusion donor (not recorded which). It is not recorded whose cells these are; they may come from a transplant donor. The V gene is TRBV4-3 and the J gene is TRBJ2-7, with a tentative D gene TRBD1 over 5 matching bases. The CDR3: CASSQDPDSSYEQYF. The nucleotide sequence is given as TGCGCCAGCAGCCAAGATCCCGACAGCTCCTACGAGCAGTACTTC.